Included here is one TCR beta chain sequence, with context. The data originate from a study of T cells in localized non-small cell lung cancer. V was cut by 0 bases and J by 2 bases, with 8 bases left in between. Looked up from germline, CDR1 is SGHRS and CDR2 is YFSETQ. CDR3 length equals 15 residues. The method was immunoSEQ multiplex PCR; TCRdb's version includes in-frame clones alone and lacks a portion of them. The sample lists roughly 35,000 clones, roughly 86% seen once, with 3.5% to 5% in the top ten. The chain combines TRBV5-1 with TRBJ2-2, with a tentative D call TRBD1 (5 bases). The source was peripheral blood, collected before any cancer treatment. The TCR comes from a woman aged 35 to 70 with stage I lung adenocarcinoma. CDR3 residues: CASSLDRTNTGELFF. The CDR3 DNA is TGCGCCAGCAGCTTGGACAGGACCAACACCGGGGAGCTGTTTTTT.